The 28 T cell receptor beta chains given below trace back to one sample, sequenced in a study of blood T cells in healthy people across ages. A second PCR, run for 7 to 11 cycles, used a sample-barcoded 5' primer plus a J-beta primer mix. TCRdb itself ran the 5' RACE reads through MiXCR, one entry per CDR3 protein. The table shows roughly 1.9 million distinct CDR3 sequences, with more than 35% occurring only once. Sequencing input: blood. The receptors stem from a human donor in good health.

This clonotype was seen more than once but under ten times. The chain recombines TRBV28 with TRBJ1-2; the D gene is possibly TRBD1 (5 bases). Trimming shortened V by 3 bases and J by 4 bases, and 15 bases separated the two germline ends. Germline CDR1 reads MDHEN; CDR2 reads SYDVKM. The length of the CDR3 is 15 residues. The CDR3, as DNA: TGTGCCAGCAGTTTCGGGGACGACAGAGGCTATGGCTACACCTTC. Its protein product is CASSFGDDRGYGYTF.

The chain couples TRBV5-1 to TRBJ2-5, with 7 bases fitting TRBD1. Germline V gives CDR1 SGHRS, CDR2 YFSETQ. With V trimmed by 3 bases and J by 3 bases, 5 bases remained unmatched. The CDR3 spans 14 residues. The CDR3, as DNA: TGCGCCAGCAGCTCGACAGGGTCTAAAGAGACCCAGTACTTC. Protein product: CASSSTGSKETQYF.

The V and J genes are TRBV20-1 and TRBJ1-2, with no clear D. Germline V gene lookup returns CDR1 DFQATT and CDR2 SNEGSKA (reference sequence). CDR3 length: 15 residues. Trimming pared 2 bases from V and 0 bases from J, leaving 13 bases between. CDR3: CSARSTENPNYGYTF. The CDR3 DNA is TGCAGTGCTAGATCTACAGAGAACCCTAACTATGGCTACACCTTC.

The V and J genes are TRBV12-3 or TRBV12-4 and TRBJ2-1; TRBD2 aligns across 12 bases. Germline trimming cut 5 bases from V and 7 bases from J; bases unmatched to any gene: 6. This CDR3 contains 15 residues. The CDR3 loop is CASSQGLAGLNEQFF. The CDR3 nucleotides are TGTGCCAGCAGTCAAGGACTAGCGGGGTTGAATGAGCAGTTCTTC.

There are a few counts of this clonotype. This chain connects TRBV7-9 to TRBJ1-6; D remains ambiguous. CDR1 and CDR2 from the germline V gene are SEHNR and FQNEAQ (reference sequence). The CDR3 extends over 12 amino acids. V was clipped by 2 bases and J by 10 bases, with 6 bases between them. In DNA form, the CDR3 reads TGTGCCAGCAGCTTACCGGTATCACCCCTCCACTTT. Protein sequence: CASSLPVSPLHF. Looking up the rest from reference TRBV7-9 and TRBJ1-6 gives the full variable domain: DTGVSQNPRHKITKRGQNVTFRCDPISEHNRLYWYRQTLGQGPEFLTYFQNEAQLEKSRLLSDRFSAERPKGSFSTLEIQRTEQGDSAMYLCASSLPVSPLHFGNGTRLTVT.

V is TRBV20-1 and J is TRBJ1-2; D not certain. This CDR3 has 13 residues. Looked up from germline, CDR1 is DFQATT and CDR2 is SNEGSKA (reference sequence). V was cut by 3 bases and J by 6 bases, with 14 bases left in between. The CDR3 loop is CSASATGRDGYTF. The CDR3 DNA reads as TGCAGTGCTAGTGCCACCGGAAGGGATGGCTACACCTTC.

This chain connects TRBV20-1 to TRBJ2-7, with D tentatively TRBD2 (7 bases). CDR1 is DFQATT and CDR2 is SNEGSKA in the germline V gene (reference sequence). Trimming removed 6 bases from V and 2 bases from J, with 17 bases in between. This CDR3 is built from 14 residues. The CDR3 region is CSAISPGGTYEQYF. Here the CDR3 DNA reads TGCAGTGCAATCTCCCCGGGGGGCACCTACGAGCAGTACTTC.

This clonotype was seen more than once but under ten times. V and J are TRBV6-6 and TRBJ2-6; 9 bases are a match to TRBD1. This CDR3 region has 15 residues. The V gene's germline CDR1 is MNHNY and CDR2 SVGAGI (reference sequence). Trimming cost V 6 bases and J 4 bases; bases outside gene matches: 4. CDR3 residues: CASRWTGAGANVLTF. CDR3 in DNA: TGTGCCAGCAGGTGGACAGGGGCCGGGGCCAACGTCCTGACTTTC.

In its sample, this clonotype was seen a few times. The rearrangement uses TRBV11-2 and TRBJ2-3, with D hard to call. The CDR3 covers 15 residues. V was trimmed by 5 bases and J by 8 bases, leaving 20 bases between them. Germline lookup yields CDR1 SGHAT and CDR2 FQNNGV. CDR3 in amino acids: CASSLRFEMKGTQYF. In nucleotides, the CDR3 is TGTGCCAGCAGCCTTAGGTTCGAAATGAAGGGTACGCAGTATTTT.

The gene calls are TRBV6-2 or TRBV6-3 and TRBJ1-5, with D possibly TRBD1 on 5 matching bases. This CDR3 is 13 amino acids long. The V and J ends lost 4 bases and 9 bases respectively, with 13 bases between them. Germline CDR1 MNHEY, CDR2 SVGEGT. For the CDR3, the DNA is TGTGCCAGCAGTTCAAGGGGCCGGGGGCCCCAGCATTTT. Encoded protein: CASSSRGRGPQHF.

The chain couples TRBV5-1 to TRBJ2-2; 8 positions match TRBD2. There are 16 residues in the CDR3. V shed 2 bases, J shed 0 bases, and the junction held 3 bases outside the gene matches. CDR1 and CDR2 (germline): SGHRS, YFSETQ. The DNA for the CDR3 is TGCGCCAGCAGCTTTATCGGGGGGGCGAACACCGGGGAGCTGTTTTTT. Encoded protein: CASSFIGGANTGELFF.

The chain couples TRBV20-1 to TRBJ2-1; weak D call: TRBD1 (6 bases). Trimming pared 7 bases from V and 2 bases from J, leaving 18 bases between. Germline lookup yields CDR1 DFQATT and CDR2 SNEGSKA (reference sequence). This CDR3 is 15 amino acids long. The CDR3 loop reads CSVTRTEFPYNEQFF. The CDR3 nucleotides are TGCAGTGTTACGAGGACAGAATTCCCCTACAATGAGCAGTTCTTC.

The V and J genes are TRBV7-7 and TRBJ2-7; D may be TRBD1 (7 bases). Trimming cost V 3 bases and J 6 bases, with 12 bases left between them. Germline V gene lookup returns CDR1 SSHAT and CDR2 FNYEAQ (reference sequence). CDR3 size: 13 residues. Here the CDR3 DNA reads TGTGCCAGCAGCTTTAGGCAGGGGGGCGAGCAGTACTTC. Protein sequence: CASSFRQGGEQYF.

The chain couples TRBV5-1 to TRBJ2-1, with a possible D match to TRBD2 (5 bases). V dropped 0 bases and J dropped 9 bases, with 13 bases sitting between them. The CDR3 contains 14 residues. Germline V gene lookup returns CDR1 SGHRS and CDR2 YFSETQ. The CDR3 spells CASSLAGIDFEQFF. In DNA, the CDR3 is TGCGCCAGCAGCTTGGCCGGGATCGATTTTGAGCAGTTCTTC.

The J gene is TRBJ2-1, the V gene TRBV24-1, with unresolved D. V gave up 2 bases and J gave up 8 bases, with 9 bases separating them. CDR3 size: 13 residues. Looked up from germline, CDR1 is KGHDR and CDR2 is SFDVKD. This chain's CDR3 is CATSDSPLHEQFF. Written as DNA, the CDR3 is TGTGCCACCAGTGATTCCCCATTGCATGAGCAGTTCTTC.

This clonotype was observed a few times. CDR3 loop: CASSLVPTLAKNIQYF. The CDR3 DNA is TGTGCCAGCAGTTTGGTGCCAACCCTAGCCAAAAACATTCAGTACTTC. V gene TRBV28 combines with J gene TRBJ2-4, with unresolved D. This CDR3 is built from 16 residues. V lost 3 bases, J lost 0 bases, and 12 bases lay in between. CDR1 is MDHEN and CDR2 is SYDVKM in the germline V gene.

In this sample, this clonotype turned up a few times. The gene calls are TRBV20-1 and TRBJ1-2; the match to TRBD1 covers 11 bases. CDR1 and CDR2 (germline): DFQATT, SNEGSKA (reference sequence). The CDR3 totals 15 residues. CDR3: CSPGTGGNPNYGYTF. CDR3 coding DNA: TGCAGCCCCGGGACAGGGGGGAACCCTAACTATGGCTACACCTTC.

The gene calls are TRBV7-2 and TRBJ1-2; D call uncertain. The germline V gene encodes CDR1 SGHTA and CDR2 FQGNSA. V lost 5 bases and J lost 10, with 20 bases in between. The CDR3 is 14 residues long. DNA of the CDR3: TGTGCCAGCAGCCCCCGGGAGGTATGGGTAGACTACACCTTC. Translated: CASSPREVWVDYTF.

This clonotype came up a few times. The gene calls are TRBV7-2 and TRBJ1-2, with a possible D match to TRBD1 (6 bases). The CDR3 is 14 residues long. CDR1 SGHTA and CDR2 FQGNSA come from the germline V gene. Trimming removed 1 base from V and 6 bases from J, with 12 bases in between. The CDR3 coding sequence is TGTGCCAGCAGCTTAGTCCAGGGGAGGGATGGCTACACCTTC. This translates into CASSLVQGRDGYTF.

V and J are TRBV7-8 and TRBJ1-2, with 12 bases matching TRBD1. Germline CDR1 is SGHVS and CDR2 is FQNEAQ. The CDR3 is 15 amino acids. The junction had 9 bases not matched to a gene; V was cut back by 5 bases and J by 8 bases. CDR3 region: CASSRSGQGARGYTF. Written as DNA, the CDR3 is TGTGCCAGCAGCCGATCGGGACAGGGGGCGCGGGGCTACACCTTC.

CDR3 bases: TGTGCCAGCAGCTTATTCCCGGGACTAGCGAACAATGAGCAGTTCTTC. This encodes CASSLFPGLANNEQFF. This sequence joins TRBV7-2 and TRBJ2-1; TRBD2 agrees at 10 bases. V was clipped by 2 bases and J by 5 bases; unmatched bases: 6. The CDR3 contains 16 residues. Germline CDR1 and CDR2: SGHTA and FQGNSA.

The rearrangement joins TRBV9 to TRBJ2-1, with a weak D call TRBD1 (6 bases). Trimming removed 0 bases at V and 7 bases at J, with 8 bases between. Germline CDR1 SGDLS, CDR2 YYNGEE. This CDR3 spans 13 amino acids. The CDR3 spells CASSVAQGNEQFF. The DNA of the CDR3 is TGTGCCAGCAGCGTAGCTCAGGGGAATGAGCAGTTCTTC.

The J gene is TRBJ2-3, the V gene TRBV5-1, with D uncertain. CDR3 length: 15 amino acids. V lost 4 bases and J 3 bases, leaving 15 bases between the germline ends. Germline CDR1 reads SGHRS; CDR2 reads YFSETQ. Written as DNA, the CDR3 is TGCGCCAGCAGCCCGGGCTTGGTCCGAACAGATACGCAGTATTTT. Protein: CASSPGLVRTDTQYF.

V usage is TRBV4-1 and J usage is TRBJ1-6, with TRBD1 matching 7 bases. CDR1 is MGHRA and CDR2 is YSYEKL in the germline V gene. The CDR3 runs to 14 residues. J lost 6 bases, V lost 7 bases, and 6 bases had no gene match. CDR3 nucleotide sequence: TGCGCCAGCACAAAGGGACAGCGTAATTCACCCCTCCACTTT. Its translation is CASTKGQRNSPLHF.

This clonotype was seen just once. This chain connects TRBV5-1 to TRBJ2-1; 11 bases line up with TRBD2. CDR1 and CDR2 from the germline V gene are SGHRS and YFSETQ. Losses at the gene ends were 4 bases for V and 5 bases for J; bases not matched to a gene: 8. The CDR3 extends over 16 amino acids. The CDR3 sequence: CASSAASGGTNNEQFF. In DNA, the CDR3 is TGCGCCAGCAGCGCCGCTAGCGGGGGGACCAACAATGAGCAGTTCTTC.

CDR3 nucleotide sequence: TGTGCCATCAGTGAGGACAGGGAGGTCTATGGCTACACCTTC. This gives the protein CAISEDREVYGYTF. The rearrangement links TRBV10-3 to TRBJ1-2, with 7 bases that match TRBD1. Germline lookup yields CDR1 ENHRY and CDR2 SYGVKD. This CDR3 region has 14 residues. V shed 2 bases and J 4 bases; nucleotides not matched to a gene: 4.

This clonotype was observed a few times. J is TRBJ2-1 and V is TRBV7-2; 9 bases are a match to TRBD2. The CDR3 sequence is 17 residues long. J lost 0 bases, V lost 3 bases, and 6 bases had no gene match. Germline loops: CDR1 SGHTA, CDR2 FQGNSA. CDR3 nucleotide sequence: TGTGCCAGCAGCTTTGGGTCTAGCGGGGTCTCCTACAATGAGCAGTTCTTC. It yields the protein CASSFGSSGVSYNEQFF.

The CDR3 reads CAPGGLHNNEQFF. The CDR3 nucleotides are TGTGCCCCGGGGGGACTACACAACAATGAGCAGTTCTTC. The V and J genes are TRBV7-9 and TRBJ2-1; 7 bases are shared with TRBD2. CDR1 and CDR2 (germline): SEHNR, FQNEAQ (reference sequence). The CDR3 is made up of 13 amino acids. V lost 11 bases, J lost 5 bases, and 9 bases stayed unmatched.